The sequence of this T cell receptor (beta chain) was determined in a study of T-cell memory formation after mild COVID-19. Study-wide findings and caveats: Clones contracting across day 15 to 85 had a balanced CD4/CD8 profile; later expanding clones leaned CD4+.

This clonotype was detected a few times. Its target is unknown. TCRdb analysed the 5' RACE reads with MiXCR anew, one entry per CDR3 protein. The table lists about 560,000 distinct CDR3 sequences, approximately 19% of them singletons. This CDR3 comprises 15 residues. The V gene end was trimmed by 5 bases and the J gene end by 6 bases; junction bases not matched to a gene: 7. CDR1 is SEHNR, CDR2 FQNEAQ, per germline (reference sequence). The receptor was isolated from an adult woman who had mild COVID-19 (a few samples of this study predate the infection). Cell type and time point are not known. The chain has TRBV7-9 and TRBJ2-2; 9 bases agree with TRBD1. Specimen: PBMCs or a T cell subset sorted from them (not recorded which). CDR3 loop: CASSIRTGEAGELFF. The CDR3 region has the DNA TGTGCCAGCAGCATACGGACAGGGGAAGCCGGGGAGCTGTTTTTT.